This T cell receptor (beta chain) was identified in a study of cytomegalovirus exposure and HLA in healthy donors. PCR used 60 Vbeta primers and 13 Jbeta primers. Sequencing was performed with immunoSEQ multiplex PCR; in TCRdb, only in-frame clones are kept and a portion is missing. The top ten clones hold approximately 7.2% of a sample with under 90,000 clones, roughly 76% of them seen once. The CDR3 runs to 11 residues. The germline V gene encodes CDR1 SQVTM and CDR2 ANQGSEA. V dropped 6 bases and J dropped 5 bases, with 11 bases sitting between them. The specimen was PBMCs. The V call is TRBV29-1, the J call TRBJ2-7, with D maybe TRBD2 (5 bases). The receptor was isolated from a woman aged 40 to 50 in good health and CMV-seronegative. CDR3 in amino acids: CSVTLSDEQYF. CDR3 DNA sequence: TGCAGCGTCACCCTTAGCGACGAGCAGTACTTC.